This is a list of T cell receptor beta chains from one sample in a study of OX40 agonist ivuxolimab in advanced cancers. Profiling relied on immunoSEQ multiplex PCR, and the TCRdb table lists in-frame clones only, not all of them. The data contain 25,000 to 35,000 clones, around 81% of them seen just once; the ten biggest clones take up 32%. Sequencing used CD4+ or CD8+ T cells sorted from blood, obtained in a trial of the OX40 agonist ivuxolimab. Receptor source: an adult with an advanced solid tumor such as melanoma, head and neck, liver or kidney cancer. Each CDR3 is given with its conserved first and last residue. A D gene is named only where the DNA matches it firmly. Not every row has a clone size; where given, it reads once, few, many or a size class.

V	D	J	size	CDR3	DNA
TRBV7-2	NA	TRBJ2-3	NA	CASSLYWATSLGTDTQYF	TGTGCCAGCAGCTTATATTGGGCAACTTCTCTGGGCACAGATACGCAGTATTTT
TRBV19	NA	TRBJ1-1	NA	CASSPQRRGSEAFF	TGTGCCAGTAGTCCCCAGAGGAGGGGATCTGAAGCTTTCTTT
TRBV5-4	NA	TRBJ1-3	NA	CASSLRSGSENTIYF	TGTGCCAGCAGCTTGCGGTCAGGGTCGGAAAACACCATATATTTT
TRBV10-3	NA	TRBJ2-7	NA	CAISGGPDSYEQYF	TGTGCCATCAGTGGAGGGCCTGACTCCTACGAGCAGTACTTC
TRBV5-5	NA	TRBJ2-3	NA	CASSRWVSTSTDTQYF	TGTGCCAGCAGCCGGTGGGTCTCGACTAGCACAGATACGCAGTATTTT
TRBV18	TRBD1	TRBJ2-1	NA	CASSTGANHYNEQFF	TGTGCCAGCTCAACAGGGGCGAACCACTACAATGAGCAGTTCTTC
TRBV28	NA	TRBJ1-6	NA	CASSLEVGSDSPLHF	TGTGCCAGCAGTTTAGAGGTAGGGAGCGACTCACCCCTCCACTTT
TRBV6-1	TRBD2	TRBJ2-1	NA	CASSEARWGLAARLNEQFF	TGTGCCAGCAGTGAAGCGCGGTGGGGACTAGCGGCAAGATTGAATGAGCAGTTCTTC
TRBV30	NA	TRBJ2-7	once	CAWGGRWGRRYEQYF	TGTGCCTGGGGGGGAAGGTGGGGGCGCAGGTACGAGCAGTACTTC
TRBV11-3	NA	TRBJ1-1	once	CASSLDRRGNTEAFF	TGTGCCAGCAGCTTAGATCGTAGGGGGAACACTGAAGCTTTCTTT
TRBV27	NA	TRBJ2-1	NA	CASRLSLAPYNEQFF	TGTGCCAGCAGGCTCTCACTAGCACCCTACAATGAGCAGTTCTTC
TRBV19	NA	TRBJ1-1	NA	CASSIKATRTQNTEAFF	TGTGCCAGTAGTATTAAAGCAACTAGGACACAGAACACTGAAGCTTTCTTT
TRBV28	NA	TRBJ2-2	NA	CASSLDSPGELFF	TGTGCCAGCAGTTTAGACTCCCCCGGGGAGCTGTTTTTT
TRBV6-5	NA	TRBJ2-7	NA	CASSYPDSYEQYF	TGTGCCAGCAGTTATCCGGACAGCTACGAGCAGTACTTC
TRBV7-9	TRBD1	TRBJ1-4	NA	CASSFPTIGQGASNEKLFF	TGTGCCAGCAGCTTCCCTACGATAGGACAGGGGGCGTCTAATGAAAAACTGTTTTTT
TRBV16	NA	TRBJ2-5	few	CASSQYEVAGEETQYF	TGTGCCAGCAGCCAATATGAGGTTGCCGGGGAGGAGACCCAGTACTTC
TRBV2	TRBD2	TRBJ2-3	once	CASSGTSGSITDTQYF	TGTGCCAGCAGCGGAACTAGCGGGAGCATCACAGATACGCAGTATTTT
TRBV10-3	TRBD1	TRBJ2-7	NA	CAIRGQDSYEQYF	TGTGCCATCAGGGGACAGGATTCCTACGAGCAGTACTTC
TRBV7-3	NA	TRBJ2-2	NA	CASRGTGELFF	TGTGCCAGCAGGGGAACCGGGGAGCTGTTTTTT
TRBV19	NA	TRBJ1-2	NA	CASSPGQYGYTF	TGTGCCAGTAGTCCCGGACAGTATGGCTACACCTTC
TRBV7-8	NA	TRBJ1-4	NA	CASSRNNEKLFF	TGTGCCAGCAGCCGGAATAATGAAAAACTGTTTTTT
TRBV6-6	NA	TRBJ2-1	NA	CASRPRGEATNEQFF	TGTGCCAGCAGGCCCCGAGGAGAAGCGACGAATGAGCAGTTCTTC